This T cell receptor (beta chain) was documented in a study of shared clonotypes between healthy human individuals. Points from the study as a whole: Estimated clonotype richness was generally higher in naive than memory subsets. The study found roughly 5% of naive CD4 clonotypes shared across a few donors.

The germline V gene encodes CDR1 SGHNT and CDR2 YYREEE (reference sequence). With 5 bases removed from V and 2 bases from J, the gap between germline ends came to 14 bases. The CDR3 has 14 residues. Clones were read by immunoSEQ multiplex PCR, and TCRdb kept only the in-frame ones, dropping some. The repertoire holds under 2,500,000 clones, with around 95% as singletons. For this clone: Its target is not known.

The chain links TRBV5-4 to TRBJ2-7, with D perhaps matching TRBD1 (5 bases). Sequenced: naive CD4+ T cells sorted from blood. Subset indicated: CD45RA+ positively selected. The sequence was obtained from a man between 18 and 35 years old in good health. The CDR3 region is CASREKGQAYEQYF. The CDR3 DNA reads TGTGCCAGCAGGGAAAAGGGGCAGGCCTACGAGCAGTACTTC.